One and the same sample provided the 26 T cell receptor beta chains below, sequenced in a study of cytomegalovirus exposure and HLA in healthy donors. PCR used 60 Vbeta primers and 13 Jbeta primers. The data were produced by immunoSEQ multiplex PCR, yet TCRdb's version contains in-frame clones alone and is incomplete. The sample shows about 160,000 clones, 80% of them seen only once. Sequencing was performed on PBMCs. The receptors here all came from a man aged 18 to 35 in good health and CMV-seropositive.

The chain combines TRBV19 with TRBJ1-6; D gene unclear. This CDR3 comprises 15 residues. V shed 3 bases and J shed 8 bases, with 14 bases lying between them. Germline CDR1 reads LNHDA; CDR2 reads SQIVND (reference sequence). This CDR3 is CASSIVGHGDSPLHF. The CDR3 DNA sequence: TGTGCCAGTAGTATCGTTGGGCACGGTGATTCACCCCTCCACTTT.

The J gene is TRBJ1-1, the V gene TRBV5-1; TRBD1 matches 9 bases. V dropped 5 bases and J dropped 0; count of bases not matched to a gene: 11. The CDR3 is made up of 17 amino acids. Germline V gives CDR1 SGHRS, CDR2 YFSETQ. For the CDR3, the DNA is TGCGCCAGCAGGAGTAGCCCTTGGACAGGGGTGAACACTGAAGCTTTCTTT. Translating it yields CASRSSPWTGVNTEAFF. Complete variable domain (other parts from reference TRBV5-1 and TRBJ1-1): KAGVTQTPRYLIKTRGQQVTLSCSPISGHRSVSWYQQTPGQGLQFLFEYFSETQRNKGNFPGRFSGRQFSNSRSEMNVSTLELGDSALYLCASRSSPWTGVNTEAFFGQGTRLTVV.

The J gene is TRBJ2-7, the V gene TRBV19; possible D gene TRBD2, 6 bases. V lost 4 bases and J lost 4, with 14 bases in between. The CDR3 covers 14 residues. Per the germline V gene, CDR1 is LNHDA and CDR2 is SQIVND (reference sequence). CDR3 sequence reads: CASSTGWGEYEQYF. In nucleotides, the CDR3 is TGTGCCAGTAGTACCGGATGGGGGGAGTACGAGCAGTACTTC.

CDR3: CASSWTVNTEAFF. CDR3 sequence (DNA): TGTGCCAGCAGCTGGACAGTGAACACTGAAGCTTTCTTT. The V gene is TRBV11-3, the J gene TRBJ1-1; a possible D gene is TRBD1 (6 bases). The CDR3 runs 13 residues. The germline gives CDR1 SGHNT, CDR2 YENEEA. The V gene lost 4 bases and the J gene lost 0 bases, with 6 bases spanning the gap.

The chain links TRBV5-6 to TRBJ2-5; 10 nucleotides align to TRBD1. Germline V lookup: CDR1 SGHDT, CDR2 YYEEEE. V shed 6 bases and J 2 bases; nucleotides not matched to a gene: 7. This CDR3 contains 15 residues. CDR3 nucleotides: TGTGCCAGCACCACACCGGGACAGGGGCAAGAGACCCAGTACTTC. As protein: CASTTPGQGQETQYF.

The V call is TRBV7-2, the J call TRBJ1-1; 7 nucleotides align to TRBD1. Germline CDR1 SGHTA, CDR2 FQGNSA. V was pared by 4 bases and J by 2 bases, with 7 bases of the junction left unmatched. The length of the CDR3 is 15 residues. DNA of the CDR3: TGTGCCAGCAGCTCGGCCGGGACAGTTAACACTGAAGCTTTCTTT. Protein sequence: CASSSAGTVNTEAFF.

V usage is TRBV7-3 and J usage is TRBJ2-1, with D possibly TRBD1 on 6 matching bases. This CDR3 spans 17 amino acids. In germline, CDR1 is SGHTA, CDR2 FQGTGA. V shed 3 bases and J shed 0 bases, with 15 bases lying between them. CDR3 in amino acids: CASSFSGGSPSYNEQFF. CDR3 nucleotide sequence: TGTGCCAGCAGCTTTAGTGGGGGCTCCCCCTCCTACAATGAGCAGTTCTTC. The full variable domain, in which reference TRBV7-3 and TRBJ2-1 provide the parts outside the CDR3, is GAGVSQTPSNKVTEKGKYVELRCDPISGHTALYWYRQSLGQGPEFLIYFQGTGAADDSGLPNDRFFAVRPEGSVSTLKIQRTERGDSAVYLCASSFSGGSPSYNEQFFGPGTRLTVL.

This sequence joins TRBV28 and TRBJ2-5; 10 nucleotides line up with TRBD1. The CDR3 contains 15 residues. Trimming removed 8 bases from V and 7 bases from J; junction bases left unmatched: 13. CDR1 MDHEN and CDR2 SYDVKM come from the germline V gene. The CDR3 DNA sequence: TGTGCCAGCCGAGCAAGGACAGGGGGGCTTGTGACCCAGTACTTC. Its protein product is CASRARTGGLVTQYF.

The V and J genes are TRBV7-2 and TRBJ1-5; 8 bases are shared with TRBD1. Germline values: CDR1 SGHTA, CDR2 FQGNSA. The length of the CDR3 is 16 residues. V lost 1 base to trimming and J lost 3 bases; unmatched junction nucleotides: 5. The CDR3 region has the DNA TGTGCCAGCAGCTTAGGCGACAGGGGACTCAATCAGCCCCAGCATTTT. Amino acids: CASSLGDRGLNQPQHF.

The J gene is TRBJ2-1, the V gene TRBV28; 10 bases map to TRBD2. The V and J ends lost 5 bases and 7 bases, in that order; junction bases with no gene match: 23. The CDR3 length is 20 residues. Germline V CDR1 and CDR2: MDHEN, SYDVKM. The CDR3 DNA is TGTGCCAGCAGTACTACCGGGACTAGCGTGGCGGGAGGGGTTGAGAATGAGCAGTTCTTC. Amino acids: CASSTTGTSVAGGVENEQFF.

The CDR3 region is CASEGTTQTGILSGANVLTF. CDR3 DNA: TGTGCCAGCGAAGGGACAACACAAACCGGGATCCTCTCTGGGGCCAACGTCCTGACTTTC. The V call is TRBV2, the J call TRBJ2-6, with D perhaps TRBD1 (6 bases). The CDR3 sequence is 20 residues long. The germline V gene encodes CDR1 SNHLY and CDR2 FYNNEI. Trimming cost V 8 bases and J 0 bases, with 26 bases left between them.

The gene calls are TRBV15 and TRBJ1-1; 9 nucleotides match TRBD1. J was trimmed by 1 base and V by 10 bases; bases with no gene match: 4. This CDR3 has 13 residues. Germline CDR1 and CDR2: LNHNV and YYDKDF (reference sequence). CDR3 sequence: CASRQGENTEAFF. Here the CDR3 DNA reads TGTGCCAGCAGACAGGGGGAGAACACTGAAGCTTTCTTT.

The chain is built from TRBV5-4 and TRBJ2-5; D is perhaps TRBD1 (6 bases). The J call may be wrong; the DNA end is better matched by TRBJ2-7. This CDR3 is 14 amino acids long. Germline loops: CDR1 SGHNT, CDR2 YYREEE (reference sequence). The CDR3 DNA reads as TGTGCCAGCAGCTTCGAGACAGGAGCCTACGAGCAGTACTTC. The encoded protein is CASSFETGAYEQYF.

V is TRBV19 and J is TRBJ1-1; a weak D match, TRBD1 (5 bases). Germline values: CDR1 LNHDA, CDR2 SQIVND (reference sequence). V was clipped by 3 bases and J by 5 bases, with 22 bases between them. The CDR3 extends over 17 amino acids. CDR3 in amino acids: CASSIDFGGTRDTEAFF. CDR3 nucleotides: TGTGCCAGTAGTATTGATTTTGGGGGGACGCGGGATACTGAAGCTTTCTTT.

The chain is built from TRBV7-9 and TRBJ2-5; 7 bases align to TRBD1. The J call may not be correct, given that the DNA end is closer to TRBJ2-7. The CDR3 sequence is 17 residues long. CDR1 is SEHNR and CDR2 is FQNEAQ in the germline V gene (reference sequence). This CDR3 is CASSLARLGQHPYEQYF. In DNA, the CDR3 is TGTGCCAGCAGCTTAGCGCGGTTGGGACAGCACCCCTACGAGCAGTACTTC.

This chain joins TRBV2 and TRBJ1-4, with 9 bases matching TRBD1. The trim removed 7 bases at V and 10 bases at J, leaving 13 bases unmatched. CDR1 and CDR2 (germline): SNHLY, FYNNEI. The CDR3 spans 15 residues. CDR3 loop: CASTGAGTGNGKLFF. In nucleotides, the CDR3 is TGTGCCAGCACGGGGGCGGGGACAGGGAACGGAAAACTGTTTTTT.

The chain is built from TRBV7-6 and TRBJ2-2, with 11 bases matching TRBD1. The CDR3 is 18 amino acids. J was trimmed by 3 bases and V by 2 bases; bases with no gene match: 8. Germline CDR1 reads SGHVS; CDR2 reads FNYEAQ. DNA for the CDR3: TGTGCCAGCAGCTTATTAGCCGGGACAGGGGGTTACACCGGGGAGCTGTTTTTT. It codes for CASSLLAGTGGYTGELFF.

This clone showed up just a few times. The chain carries TRBV7-2 and TRBJ2-5; possible D gene TRBD2, 6 bases. The germline V and J ends were trimmed by 5 bases and 0 bases, with 16 bases remaining between them. The CDR3 sequence is 16 residues long. Germline values: CDR1 SGHTA, CDR2 FQGNSA. In DNA form, the CDR3 reads TGTGCCAGCAGCCCCGGAGGGGTGGGGTACCAAGAGACCCAGTACTTC. This translates into CASSPGGVGYQETQYF. The variable domain in full, with the rest retrieved from reference TRBV7-2 and TRBJ2-5, is GAGVSQSPSNKVTEKGKDVELRCDPISGHTALYWYRQSLGQGLEFLIYFQGNSAPDKSGLPSDRFSAERTGGSVSTLTIQRTQQEDSAVYLCASSPGGVGYQETQYFGPGTRLLVL.

The chain joins TRBV5-6 to TRBJ2-1, with D hard to call. This CDR3 spans 14 amino acids. Germline V lookup: CDR1 SGHDT, CDR2 YYEEEE. V was clipped by 3 bases and J by 6 bases, with 13 bases between them. The CDR3 DNA reads TGTGCCAGCAGCTCCACGGTTCTTCGCAATGAGCAGTTCTTC. Residues: CASSSTVLRNEQFF.

The chain links TRBV19 to TRBJ1-1; possible D gene TRBD1, 6 bases. Germline CDR1 LNHDA, CDR2 SQIVND (reference sequence). Trimming took 3 bases from V and 4 from J, leaving 15 bases between them. This CDR3 has 15 residues. The CDR3 region has the DNA TGTGCCAGTAGTATTATCCCAGGGGAGGGCACTGAAGCTTTCTTT. Residues: CASSIIPGEGTEAFF. The full variable domain, its missing parts supplied by reference TRBV19 and TRBJ1-1, is DGGITQSPKYLFRKEGQNVTLSCEQNLNHDAMYWYRQDPGQGLRLIYYSQIVNDFQKGDIAEGYSVSREKKESFPLTVTSAQKNPTAFYLCASSIIPGEGTEAFFGQGTRLTVV.

This sequence joins TRBV27 and TRBJ1-5, with TRBD1 matching 7 bases. Germline V gene sequence: CDR1 MNHEY, CDR2 SMNVEV (reference sequence). V shed 8 bases and J 3 bases; nucleotides not matched to a gene: 7. The length of the CDR3 is 14 residues. The CDR3, as DNA: TGTGCCAGCGGCCGACAGGGACTCAATCAGCCCCAGCATTTT. This gives the protein CASGRQGLNQPQHF.

The chain recombines TRBV5-1 with TRBJ1-1; 9 bases line up with TRBD1. This CDR3 has 17 amino acids. Germline V CDR1 and CDR2: SGHRS, YFSETQ. V shed 4 bases and J 0 bases; nucleotides not matched to a gene: 10. The CDR3 spells CASSHSGQGFMNTEAFF. Here the CDR3 DNA reads TGCGCCAGCAGCCACTCGGGACAGGGATTCATGAACACTGAAGCTTTCTTT.

In its sample, this clone was seen a few times. The chain links TRBV11-2 to TRBJ2-1; 10 bases map to TRBD2. The J segment lost 0 bases and the V segment lost 4 bases, leaving 0 bases of the junction unmatched. This CDR3 has 15 amino acids. Germline-derived CDR1 and CDR2 are SGHAT and FQNNGV. CDR3 coding DNA: TGTGCCAGCAGCTCTAGCGGGAGCTCCTACAATGAGCAGTTCTTC. This sequence encodes CASSSSGSSYNEQFF.

This chain links TRBV30 with TRBJ2-1; TRBD2 agrees at 9 bases. The germline gives CDR1 GTSNPN, CDR2 SVGIG (reference sequence). Unmatched junction bases numbered 8, after V lost 3 bases and J lost 8 bases. This CDR3 comprises 14 residues. The CDR3 DNA reads TGTGCCTGGAGCCCTAGCGGGAATGTCTATGAGCAGTTCTTC. Encoded protein: CAWSPSGNVYEQFF.

The V and J genes are TRBV27 and TRBJ2-1; possible D gene TRBD1, 6 bases. Germline values: CDR1 MNHEY, CDR2 SMNVEV (reference sequence). With 8 bases removed from V and 13 bases from J, the gap between germline ends came to 15 bases. The CDR3 runs 11 residues. The CDR3 sequence: CASQFRTVQFF. CDR3 sequence (DNA): TGTGCCAGCCAGTTCCGGACAGTCCAGTTCTTC.

CDR3 in amino acids: CASSQDSGGADTQYF. As DNA, the CDR3 is TGTGCCAGCAGCCAAGATAGTGGGGGGGCAGATACGCAGTATTTT. V usage is TRBV4-2 and J usage is TRBJ2-3; 7 bases are shared with TRBD2. This CDR3 has 15 amino acids. The germline V gene has CDR1 LGHNA and CDR2 YNFKEQ. V dropped 0 bases and J dropped 4; count of bases not matched to a gene: 4.